In its sample, the clone carrying this TCR beta chain was seen many times. Germline CDR1 SQVTM, CDR2 ANQGSEA. J gave up 0 bases and V 4 bases, and 8 bases lay outside the gene matches. This CDR3 contains 17 residues. This entry comes from a study of regulatory T cells in long-lasting Graves disease. Time point described: newly diagnosed GD, antithyroid drugs for less than 3 months. RNA from PBMCs was the source of the TCR library. According to the study, TCR beta libraries were built with iRepertoire HTBI primers and CDR3-region Arm-PCR. TCRdb redid the calling of the multiplex PCR reads with MiXCR, one entry per CDR3 protein. The table includes 400,000 to 550,000 distinct CDR3 sequences, about 17% detected once. This same sample was also taken into another study, of T cells in Graves' hyperthyroidism and ophthalmopathy.

V usage is TRBV29-1 and J usage is TRBJ2-3; 12 bases fit TRBD2. The receptor was derived from a woman aged 25-40 years with Graves disease. The sequencing here drew on peripheral blood mononuclear cells (PBMCs), taken at new diagnosis, from a patient treated with antithyroid drugs. The CDR3 here is CSVAGTSGRHSTDTQYF. For the CDR3, the DNA is TGCAGCGTTGCCGGGACTAGCGGGCGTCATAGCACAGATACGCAGTATTTT.